This T cell receptor beta chain came from a study of human T cells and chemical hapten exposure. Looking at the study overall: Variation in per-sample TCR yields came mainly from small pooled library volume differences.

This clonotype was picked up a small number of times. Its specificity is not known. Described time point: pre-sensitization, week 0. Treatment specified: therapeutic diphenylcyclopropenone sensitization with weekly scalp DPC. Samples of blood were obtained prior to the application of each patch test. Individual cDNA molecules in this library carried unique molecular identifiers. TCRdb analysed the RACE reads with MiXCR anew, one entry per CDR3 protein. The sample records about 250,000 distinct CDR3 sequences, approximately 7.5% being singletons. V lost 8 bases to trimming and J lost 1 base; unmatched junction nucleotides: 7. Germline V gene lookup returns CDR1 MNHEY and CDR2 SMNVEV (reference sequence). CDR3 size: 16 residues. Notes on the study in general: No change in TCRs above 1 in 1000 frequency was produced by DPC sensitization.

The material was whole blood, obtained in connection with sensitization to the hapten diphenylcyclopropenone (DPC). This TCR came from a man between 18 and 35 years old with alopecia areata. Some clones in this sample may be carry-over from other donors' samples. The chain carries TRBV27 and TRBJ2-1; 11 bases match TRBD2. Written as DNA, the CDR3 is TGTGCCAGCTTGCCCGGGACTAGCGGTTCCTACAATGAGCAGTTCTTC. Its translation is CASLPGTSGSYNEQFF.